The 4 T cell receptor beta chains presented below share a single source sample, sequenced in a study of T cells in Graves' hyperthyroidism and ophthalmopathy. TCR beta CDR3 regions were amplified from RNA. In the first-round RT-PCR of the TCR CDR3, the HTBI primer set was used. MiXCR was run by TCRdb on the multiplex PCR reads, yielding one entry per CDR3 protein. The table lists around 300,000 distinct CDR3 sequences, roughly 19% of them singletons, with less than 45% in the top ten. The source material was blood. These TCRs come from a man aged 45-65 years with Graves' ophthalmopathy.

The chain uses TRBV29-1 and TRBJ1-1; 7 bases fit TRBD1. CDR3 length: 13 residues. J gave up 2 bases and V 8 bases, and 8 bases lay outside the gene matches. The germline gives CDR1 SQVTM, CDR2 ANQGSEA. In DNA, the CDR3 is TGCAGCCATACCGGGGACAGAAACACTGAAGCTTTCTTT. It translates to CSHTGDRNTEAFF.

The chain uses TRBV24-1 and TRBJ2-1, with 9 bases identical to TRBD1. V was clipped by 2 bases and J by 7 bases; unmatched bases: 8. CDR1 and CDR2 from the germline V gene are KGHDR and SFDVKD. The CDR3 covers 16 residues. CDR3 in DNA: TGTGCCACCAGTGATTCCCAGGACAGGGGATATAATGAGCAGTTCTTC. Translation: CATSDSQDRGYNEQFF.

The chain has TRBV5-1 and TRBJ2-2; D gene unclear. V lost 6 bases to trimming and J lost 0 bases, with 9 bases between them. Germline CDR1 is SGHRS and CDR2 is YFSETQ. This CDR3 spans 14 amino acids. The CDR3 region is CASKLTPNTGELFF. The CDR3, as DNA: TGCGCCAGCAAACTCACCCCGAACACCGGGGAGCTGTTTTTT.

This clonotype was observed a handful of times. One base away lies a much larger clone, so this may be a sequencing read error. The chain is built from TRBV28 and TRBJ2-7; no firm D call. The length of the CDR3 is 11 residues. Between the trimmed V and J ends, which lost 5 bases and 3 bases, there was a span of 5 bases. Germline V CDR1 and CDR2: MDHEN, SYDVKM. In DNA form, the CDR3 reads TGTGCCAGCAGTGTCAACTACGAGCAGTACTTC. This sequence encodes CASSVNYEQYF.